This T cell receptor (beta chain) derives from a study of cytomegalovirus exposure and HLA in healthy donors (dated by TCRdb to 2017 to 2019). At the level of the whole study: An earlier analysis of 587 of the donors reported 250 to 300 Gb of sequence data and around 110 million unique TCR beta sequences obtained from roughly 170 million T cells. An early release that covered about 600 HLA-typed donors contained about 300 gigabases of sequencing data and 65 million to 100 million unique TCR sequences. The genetic ancestry cluster associated with self-reported Caucasian donors included about 84% of the 398 genotyped donors. The study aimed to test whether cataloging public T cell receptors could reveal signatures of past pathogen exposure. The study profiled the T cell repertoires of approximately 700 subjects by immunosequencing and related them to cytomegalovirus serostatus. A separate validation cohort of more than 100 different subjects was used in addition to the roughly 670-subject first cohort. To predict cytomegalovirus infection status, the study combined high-throughput TCR immunosequencing, statistical association of individual TCRs with disease status, and machine learning. A later analysis re-analyzed previously published TCR beta repertoires from several hundred donors and added high-resolution HLA genotyping to study TCR occurrence patterns. In the later analysis, no new phenotypic data were used to find candidate immune exposures; instead, reliance was placed on TCR beta sequences and their occurrence across donors. An earlier analysis of some 500 of the donors applied high-throughput TCR beta sequencing to assess whether each TCR beta V gene segment acted as functional or pseudogenic. Donor age, sex, ethnicity and CMV serostatus were compiled alongside the repertoire data. Genome-wide SNP genotypes for about three fifths of the roughly 670 donors were used in a later genetic analysis, which treated that subset as a discovery cohort. Every repertoire in the discovery cohort had been generated on one and the same sequencing platform. Both class I and class II loci were covered by HLA typing, at four-digit resolution. Typing coverage differed by locus: A, B, C, DRB1 and DQB1 were typed in about 620-640 donors, DQA1 in approximately 520, DPA1 in roughly 590, and DPB1 in 472. Roughly 5 DR-DQ haplotypes were handled as single units for association and clustering, since linkage in the cohort was strong. Among roughly 370 genotyped donors of the cohort, an average of about 240,000 unique TCR beta nucleotide sequences were sequenced per donor, around a sixth of them non-productive. The investigation overall reported the following: In a later genetic analysis, fewer N-insertions in productive TCRs were reported among donors in an Asian-associated ancestry cluster than the approximately 630-donor mean. In a later analysis, TCR association rates were found to vary across HLA loci, with the most associated TCRs seen for DRB1 alleles and the fewest for HLA-C alleles. A further reported finding was that TCR beta sequences accurately predicted the HLA-A and HLA-B alleles for most subjects in the first cohort. In a later analysis, several top co-occurrence clusters were reported to appear linked to parvovirus B19, influenza, CMV and Epstein-Barr virus. The study gave a list of 150 to 200 TCR beta chains associated with cytomegalovirus. Across donors, most TCR sequences were observed very rarely, whereas some public TCRs were present in many individuals. Because HLA typing was missing for some donors at each locus, association tests included only the typed subset. Approximately 18 rarely observed V segments, including chromosome 9 orphons, were excluded from the earlier analysis of approximately 500 of the donors because counts were too low. In vitro tests confirmed that a few of the cytomegalovirus-associated TCR beta chains recognize cytomegalovirus antigens. Most CMV-associated TCR beta chains appeared to be HLA-restricted in a later analysis, and the HLA associations seemed to be driven largely by CMV exposure. A cluster of highly shared sequence variants was judged likely to be a technical artifact of the sequencing pipeline. V-gene and J-gene trimming of TCR beta chains was associated with a missense DCLRE1C variant in a later genetic analysis, and the association was replicated in an independent cohort. Immune exposure information for the cohort was limited to CMV serostatus. In a later analysis, HLA-associated TCR beta chains were found to be more clonally expanded and to have lower generation probabilities than equally common non-associated chains. The authors suggested that the approach could potentially be generalized to other disease states and immunological phenotypes. Cytomegalovirus status was reported to be diagnosed by the classifier with high specificity and sensitivity in both the original and validation cohorts. Correlated functional status among segregating V segments might be attributable to linkage disequilibrium, but an unknown experimental factor could not be ruled out. Roughly uniform sequencing depth across donors was assumed in presence/absence analyses, although this assumption may not hold. In a later analysis, 16,951 TCR beta sequences were associated with specific HLA alleles at a false discovery rate of 0.05. Some IMGT-functional V segments, including TRBV6-2 and TRBV6-3, could not be distinguished by the 87-base-pair reads and were therefore excluded. The cohort was sequenced for TCR beta chains only, and without alpha or paired-chain data the features that could be detected were limited. When HLA alleles, especially DR and DQ, strongly co-occurred, TCR associations were difficult to assign to individual alleles. Broadly in line with IMGT annotations, most TCR beta V segments showed up in productive rearrangements about 90% or about 30% of the time in an earlier analysis of some 590 of the donors.

The cohort was made up of 666 healthy bone marrow donors. At the time of sampling, all cohort members were nominally healthy, though unrecorded immune exposures were likely present. The donor was CMV seronegative and was included in the group of 352 seronegative cohort members. A peripheral blood sample was provided by each donor, and peripheral blood mononuclear cells were used for TCR beta sequencing. The Qiagen DNeasy Blood Extraction Kit was used to extract genomic DNA from the blood cell samples. In the case of this clone: No antigen is known for it. Per-base quality was not reported, and no clone a single base away is much larger than it.

Sequences SGHRS (CDR1) and YFSETQ (CDR2) are obtained from the germline V gene. At the junction V is shortened by 2 bases and J by 0 bases; bases outside the gene matches: 4. The CDR3, from cysteine to phenylalanine, totals 15 residues. Here the CDR3 DNA is all that survives: 45 bases in frame from base 1. Preparation of the library involved the immunoSEQ multiplex PCR assay. The multiplex PCR relied on a mix of 60 forward primers for TCR Vbeta segments and 13 reverse primers for TCR Jbeta segments. A multiplex PCR assay on genomic DNA amplified the CDR3 region of rearranged TCR beta genes. The amplified TCR beta libraries were sequenced on the Illumina HiSeq System as 87-base-pair reads. Turning to the authors' computational methods: Across the 640 or so repertoires, a later analysis counted about 81 million unique TCR beta chains, approximately 10 million of which were shared by at least two donors. A nearest-neighbor algorithm error-corrected the raw reads and collapsed the reads into unique sequences, merging closely related sequences to remove PCR and sequencing errors. CDR3 sequences were aligned to IMGT reference sequences to assign V, D and J gene segments. Each retained sequence needed at least a six-nucleotide match to both a V gene segment and a J gene segment. Rearrangements were called productive when the CDR3 lacked stop codons and stayed in frame with V and J; all others were non-productive. Following IMGT convention, CDR3 was defined as the stretch from the second conserved V-encoded cysteine up to the conserved J-encoded phenylalanine. Sequences without an unambiguous match to a single V gene segment were excluded from the earlier analysis of about 600 of the donors. An earlier analysis of fewer than 750 of the donors called V segments functional above 56.7% productive rearrangements and segregating when the between-donor standard deviation exceeded 5%. A statistical classification framework was developed to diagnose cytomegalovirus status using the catalog of TCR beta chain sequences. In a later analysis, V and J genes were assigned by comparing TCR nucleotide sequences against IMGT/GENE-DB human TR gene sequences. A later analysis assigned CDR3 sequences and most-parsimonious VDJ recombination scenarios with the TCRdist pipeline. A later analysis defined each TCR beta chain by its CDR3 amino acid sequence plus V-gene family, and excluded reads lacking a unique V-gene family. To address suspected cross-contamination and a sequencing artifact, a later analysis removed some 620 highly shared, low-generation-probability nucleotide sequences. In a later analysis, a clonal expansion index was calculated for each public chain from normalized within-repertoire ranks of inferred template counts. In a later analysis, generation probabilities were computed using a VDJ recombination model fitted to out-of-frame rearrangements, and the results were checked against IGoR. In a later analysis, hypergeometric tests were used to score TCR-TCR, TCR-HLA and TCR-CMV co-occurrence, with a repertoire-size bias correction applied to TCR pairs. To estimate false discovery rates, a later analysis permuted the HLA or CMV assignments 20 times. In a later analysis, co-occurring TCRs were grouped with DBSCAN, and TCRdist sequence similarity was added when clustering was performed within HLA-allele-positive subsets. Co-occurrence clustering excluded repertoires with fewer than 30,000 or more than 120,000 public chains, plus five with anomalous nucleotide sharing. TCRdb's version of the immuneACCESS table is confined to in-frame rearrangements and falls short of the full clone set. An unresolved V gene accounts for under half of the shortfall where checked; the remainder is of unknown origin. The V and J calls and the clone size are those of that table, but D and trimming were determined from the DNA. The sample table records about 140,000 clones; around 79% of these occur just once. Approximately 0.97% of the sample is held by the ten biggest clonotypes.

This clonotype was obtained from a man aged 18 to 29 in good health and CMV-seronegative. Sequenced sample: PBMCs. The sequence joins TRBV5-1 to TRBJ2-5; 7 nucleotides in the junction match TRBD2. The nucleotides read TGCGCCAGCAGCTTCCTCGCGGGGGACCAAGAGACCCAGTACTTC. Protein translation: CASSFLAGDQETQYF.